The clone carrying this TCR beta chain was observed a handful of times. Molecular barcoding with unique molecular identifiers was used for the TCRbeta library. MiXCR, run by TCRdb on the PCR reads, gives a single entry per CDR3 protein. The profile covers 70,000 or so distinct CDR3 sequences, with approximately 11% appearing a single time and around 14% taken by the ten largest. These data are taken from a study of T-cell reconstitution after alpha-beta-depleted transplantation in children. This CDR3 comprises 17 residues. Germline values: CDR1 SQVTM, CDR2 ANQGSEA. The V segment lost 6 bases and the J segment 2 bases; nucleotides outside the gene matches: 10.

The J gene is TRBJ2-1, the V gene TRBV29-1; 13 bases align to TRBD2. This TCR derives from a boy aged 5-17 years with acute myeloid leukemia, due to receive a stem cell transplant. The specimen was PBMCs, collected before TCRalphabeta/CD19-depleted stem cell transplant. CDR3 DNA: TGCAGCGTCTTGGGGTGGGGACTAGCGGGAACCTACAATGAGCAGTTCTTC. Translated, it gives CSVLGWGLAGTYNEQFF.